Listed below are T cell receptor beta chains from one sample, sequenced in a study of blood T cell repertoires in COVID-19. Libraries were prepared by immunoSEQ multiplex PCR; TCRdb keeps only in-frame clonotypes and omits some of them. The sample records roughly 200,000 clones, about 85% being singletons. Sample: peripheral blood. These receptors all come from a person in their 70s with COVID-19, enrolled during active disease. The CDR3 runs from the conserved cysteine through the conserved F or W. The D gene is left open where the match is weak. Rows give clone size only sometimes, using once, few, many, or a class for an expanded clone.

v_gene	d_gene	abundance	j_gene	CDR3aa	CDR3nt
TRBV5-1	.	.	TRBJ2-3	CASSLEGRRGADTQYF	TGCGCCAGCAGCTTGGAAGGGAGAAGAGGCGCAGATACGCAGTATTTT
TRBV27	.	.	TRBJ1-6	CASRSRGQSPLHF	TGTGCCAGCCGGAGCAGGGGCCAATCACCCCTCCACTTT
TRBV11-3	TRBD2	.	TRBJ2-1	CASSTGRGSNEQFF	TGTGCCAGCAGCACAGGTCGCGGGAGCAATGAGCAGTTCTTC
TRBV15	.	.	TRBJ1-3	CATSRDTGSGNTIYF	TGTGCCACCAGCAGAGATACGGGGTCTGGAAACACCATATATTTT
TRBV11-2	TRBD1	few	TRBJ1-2	CASSFMGQGFIYGYTF	TGTGCCAGCAGCTTTATGGGACAGGGGTTTATCTATGGCTACACCTTC
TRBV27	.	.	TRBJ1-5	CASSRDNSNQPQHF	TGTGCCAGCAGCCGAGACAATAGCAATCAGCCCCAGCATTTT
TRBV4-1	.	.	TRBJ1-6	CASSPYTRGENSPLHF	TGCGCCAGCAGCCCCTACACACGGGGGGAGAATTCACCCCTCCACTTT
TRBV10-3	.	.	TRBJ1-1	CAISEPQGRGAFF	TGTGCCATCAGTGAGCCACAGGGTAGGGGAGCTTTCTTT
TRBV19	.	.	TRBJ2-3	CASSISGFDPDTQYF	TGTGCCAGTAGTATAAGCGGGTTCGACCCAGATACGCAGTATTTT
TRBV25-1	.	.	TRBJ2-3	CASSDTRGWADTQYF	TGTGCCAGCAGTGATACCAGGGGTTGGGCAGATACGCAGTATTTT
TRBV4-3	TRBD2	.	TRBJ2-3	CASSQKGLGPADTQYF	TGCGCCAGCAGCCAAAAGGGACTAGGCCCCGCCGATACGCAGTATTTT
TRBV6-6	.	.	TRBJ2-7	CASSYLQGHEQYF	TGTGCCAGCAGTTACTTACAGGGCCACGAGCAGTACTTC
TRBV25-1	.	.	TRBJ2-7	CASSDRGVGSYEQYF	TGTGCCAGCAGTGATCGGGGAGTTGGGTCCTACGAGCAGTACTTC
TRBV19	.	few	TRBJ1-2	CASSVRANYGYTF	TGTGCCAGTAGCGTCAGGGCGAACTATGGCTACACCTTC